These T cell receptor beta chains were read from a single sample in a study of blood T cells in healthy people across ages. TCRdb called the 5' RACE reads again in MiXCR, with one record for every CDR3 protein. The sample records about 1.4 million distinct CDR3 sequences, roughly 64% being singletons. The sequencing input was blood. The receptors stem from a man aged 18-30 years in good health. Each CDR3 is given with its conserved first and last residue. The D gene is left open where the match is weak. Rows give clone size only sometimes, using once, few, many, or a class for an expanded clone.

abundance: -; d_gene: TRBD2; j_gene: TRBJ2-7; v_gene: TRBV2; CDR3nt: TGTGCCAGCAGTGGGGCGAGCGGGAGGGCTAGTCCGTACGAGCAGTACTTC; CDR3aa: CASSGASGRASPYEQYF
abundance: -; d_gene: -; j_gene: TRBJ2-1; v_gene: TRBV4-2; CDR3nt: TGTGCCAGCAGCCAAGGAGTGACAGAGGGAAGCAATGAGCAGTTCTTC; CDR3aa: CASSQGVTEGSNEQFF
abundance: few; d_gene: TRBD2; j_gene: TRBJ2-3; v_gene: TRBV20-1; CDR3nt: TGCAGTGCTAGAGAACCGGCTAGCGGGGGACCAGATACGCAGTATTTT; CDR3aa: CSAREPASGGPDTQYF
abundance: -; d_gene: -; j_gene: TRBJ2-2; v_gene: TRBV4-1; CDR3nt: TGCGCCAGCAGCCAACCGGGGAGCGGGGAGCTGTTTTTT; CDR3aa: CASSQPGSGELFF
abundance: -; d_gene: -; j_gene: TRBJ1-4; v_gene: TRBV2; CDR3nt: TGTGCCAGCAAGGGGGTGGGGGCCGAAAAACTGTTTTTT; CDR3aa: CASKGVGAEKLFF
abundance: -; d_gene: -; j_gene: TRBJ1-1; v_gene: TRBV7-9; CDR3nt: TGTGCCAGCAGCTTTGAGAGTGAAGCTTTCTTT; CDR3aa: CASSFESEAFF
abundance: -; d_gene: TRBD2; j_gene: TRBJ2-5; v_gene: TRBV2; CDR3nt: TGTGCCAGCAGTGAAGAGCGGACTAGCGGGGAGACCCAGTACTTC; CDR3aa: CASSEERTSGETQYF
abundance: -; d_gene: TRBD1; j_gene: TRBJ2-7; v_gene: TRBV10-3; CDR3nt: TGTGCCATCAGTGAGGACAGGGTCCGAACCTACGAGCAGTACTTC; CDR3aa: CAISEDRVRTYEQYF
abundance: -; d_gene: -; j_gene: TRBJ2-5; v_gene: TRBV12-5; CDR3nt: TGTGCTAGTTGTTTGGTATGCGGTGGGTGGGAGACCCAGTACTTC; CDR3aa: CASCLVCGGWETQYF
abundance: -; d_gene: TRBD1; j_gene: TRBJ2-1; v_gene: TRBV29-1; CDR3nt: TGCAGCGGGCACAGGGGTTTAGATGAGCAGTTCTTC; CDR3aa: CSGHRGLDEQFF
abundance: -; d_gene: -; j_gene: TRBJ2-3; v_gene: TRBV4-3; CDR3nt: TGCGCCAGCGGCCCCCACTCCCTAGCGGATACGCAGTATTTT; CDR3aa: CASGPHSLADTQYF
abundance: -; d_gene: -; j_gene: TRBJ2-7; v_gene: TRBV2; CDR3nt: TGTGCCAGCAGTGATTCGGTTCGCGAGCAGTACTTC; CDR3aa: CASSDSVREQYF
abundance: -; d_gene: TRBD1; j_gene: TRBJ1-1; v_gene: TRBV15; CDR3nt: TGTGCCACCAGCATAAGGGGGCGCGGCACTGAAGCTTTCTTT; CDR3aa: CATSIRGRGTEAFF
abundance: -; d_gene: TRBD2; j_gene: TRBJ2-7; v_gene: TRBV7-6; CDR3nt: TGTGCCAGCAGCTTAGAGGGCCATAGCGGGGGCTTCGCCTACGAGCAGTACTTC; CDR3aa: CASSLEGHSGGFAYEQYF
abundance: few; d_gene: TRBD1; j_gene: TRBJ1-5; v_gene: TRBV4-1; CDR3nt: TGCGCCAGCAGCCAGGGGGCGGGACAGGGTAGCAATCAGCCCCAGCATTTT; CDR3aa: CASSQGAGQGSNQPQHF
abundance: -; d_gene: -; j_gene: TRBJ2-7; v_gene: TRBV12-3/TRBV12-4; CDR3nt: TGTGCCAGCAGTTATTCCCCAATCTACGAGCAGTACTTC; CDR3aa: CASSYSPIYEQYF
abundance: -; d_gene: -; j_gene: TRBJ2-5; v_gene: TRBV6-5; CDR3nt: TGTGCCAGCAGTACCCAAGGGAGTAAAGAGACCCAGTACTTC; CDR3aa: CASSTQGSKETQYF
abundance: -; d_gene: -; j_gene: TRBJ1-1; v_gene: TRBV4-1; CDR3nt: TGCGCCAGCAGCCAATTAGGGTTCGAGAACACTGAAGCTTTCTTT; CDR3aa: CASSQLGFENTEAFF
abundance: once; d_gene: -; j_gene: TRBJ1-6; v_gene: TRBV7-9; CDR3nt: TGTGCCAGCGCTAACAGGGCGGAATCACCCCTCCACTTT; CDR3aa: CASANRAESPLHF
abundance: -; d_gene: -; j_gene: TRBJ2-7; v_gene: TRBV10-3; CDR3nt: TGTGCCTCCAGGGGTGGGGACTCCTCTTCCTACGAGCAGTACTTC; CDR3aa: CASRGGDSSSYEQYF
abundance: -; d_gene: TRBD1; j_gene: TRBJ2-5; v_gene: TRBV29-1; CDR3nt: TGCAGCGTTGCCTCTGGACAGGGAGGGACCCAGTACTTC; CDR3aa: CSVASGQGGTQYF
abundance: once; d_gene: -; j_gene: TRBJ2-3; v_gene: TRBV11-2; CDR3nt: TGTGCCAGCAGCTTAGGGTGGGTCACAGATACGCAGTATTTT; CDR3aa: CASSLGWVTDTQYF
abundance: -; d_gene: TRBD2; j_gene: TRBJ2-3; v_gene: TRBV2; CDR3nt: TGTGCCAGCATGTCGACTAGCGGGGGCACAGATACGCAGTATTTT; CDR3aa: CASMSTSGGTDTQYF
abundance: once; d_gene: TRBD1; j_gene: TRBJ2-5; v_gene: TRBV7-8; CDR3nt: TGTGCCAGCAGCTTAAACAGGGGTCCACCGTACCAAGAGACCCAGTACTTC; CDR3aa: CASSLNRGPPYQETQYF
abundance: few; d_gene: -; j_gene: TRBJ2-7; v_gene: TRBV20-1; CDR3nt: TGCAGTGCTAGAGAAAGGGGCCCTTACGAGCAGTACTTC; CDR3aa: CSARERGPYEQYF
abundance: -; d_gene: -; j_gene: TRBJ2-3; v_gene: TRBV29-1; CDR3nt: -; CDR3aa: CSVGGGSTDTKYF
abundance: few; d_gene: -; j_gene: TRBJ2-4; v_gene: TRBV20-1; CDR3nt: TGCAGTGCTAGTCAGGATGTTCAGTACTTC; CDR3aa: CSASQDVQYF
abundance: few; d_gene: -; j_gene: TRBJ2-3; v_gene: TRBV20-1; CDR3nt: TGCAGGCAAGGGGGGGATACGCAGTATTTT; CDR3aa: CRQGGDTQYF
abundance: -; d_gene: TRBD1; j_gene: TRBJ2-5; v_gene: TRBV6-5; CDR3nt: TGTGCCAGCAGCACCCCCCGGGACAGGGGCCAAGAGACTCAGTACTTC; CDR3aa: CASSTPRDRGQETQYF
abundance: -; d_gene: TRBD2; j_gene: TRBJ2-1; v_gene: TRBV6-6; CDR3nt: TGTGCCAGCAGTTACCCCGGGACTAAAAATGAGCAGTTCTTC; CDR3aa: CASSYPGTKNEQFF
abundance: -; d_gene: TRBD2; j_gene: TRBJ2-5; v_gene: TRBV7-8; CDR3nt: TGTGCCAGCAGCTTCAACTGGGTAGCGGGGGGTGGGGAGACCCAGTACTTC; CDR3aa: CASSFNWVAGGGETQYF
abundance: -; d_gene: -; j_gene: TRBJ1-2; v_gene: TRBV29-1; CDR3nt: TGCAGCGTTTCCCCGGACTACTATGGCTACACCTTC; CDR3aa: CSVSPDYYGYTF
abundance: -; d_gene: TRBD1; j_gene: TRBJ1-1; v_gene: TRBV7-9; CDR3nt: TGTGCCAGCAGCCACTCGCCGGGACAGGGGACAGGAACTGAAGCTTTCTTT; CDR3aa: CASSHSPGQGTGTEAFF
abundance: few; d_gene: TRBD2; j_gene: TRBJ2-3; v_gene: TRBV5-1; CDR3nt: TGCGCCAGCAGCTTGCGGACTAGCGGGACAGATACGCAGTATTTT; CDR3aa: CASSLRTSGTDTQYF
abundance: -; d_gene: -; j_gene: TRBJ2-7; v_gene: TRBV5-1; CDR3nt: TGCGCCAGCAGCTCGGGGCTTTGGACTCCTTACGAGCAGTACTTC; CDR3aa: CASSSGLWTPYEQYF
abundance: -; d_gene: TRBD2; j_gene: TRBJ2-5; v_gene: TRBV20-1; CDR3nt: TGCAGTGCTAGAGTCCTGGCGGGGGTGGAGACCCAGTACTTC; CDR3aa: CSARVLAGVETQYF
abundance: few; d_gene: -; j_gene: TRBJ2-3; v_gene: TRBV5-6; CDR3nt: TGTGCCAGCAGCATGGCCCCGGACCTGGGGCCCCACTATACGCAGTATTTT; CDR3aa: CASSMAPDLGPHYTQYF
abundance: -; d_gene: TRBD2; j_gene: TRBJ2-5; v_gene: TRBV20-1; CDR3nt: TGCAGTGCTAGTAGGCTAGCGGGGAGAGAGACCCAGTACTTC; CDR3aa: CSASRLAGRETQYF
abundance: -; d_gene: -; j_gene: TRBJ1-6; v_gene: TRBV10-3; CDR3nt: TGTGCCATCAGTGACCCCGACAGCTCCTATAATTCACCCCTCCACTTT; CDR3aa: CAISDPDSSYNSPLHF
abundance: -; d_gene: TRBD1; j_gene: TRBJ1-6; v_gene: TRBV7-9; CDR3nt: TGTGCCAGCAGCCCCACAGGGGGCGAGGATTCACCCCTCCACTTT; CDR3aa: CASSPTGGEDSPLHF
abundance: -; d_gene: -; j_gene: TRBJ2-1; v_gene: TRBV6-5; CDR3nt: TGTGCCAGCAGTTCAACCAGGCGGCGAGGGCAGTTCTTC; CDR3aa: CASSSTRRRGQFF
abundance: -; d_gene: -; j_gene: TRBJ1-2; v_gene: TRBV20-1; CDR3nt: TGCAGTGCTAGTGCGCGCTATGGCTACACCTTC; CDR3aa: CSASARYGYTF
abundance: -; d_gene: -; j_gene: TRBJ2-1; v_gene: TRBV11-2; CDR3nt: TGTGCCAGCAGCTCTCGGACTGGCGGGTCTGCCTACAATGAGCAGTTCTTC; CDR3aa: CASSSRTGGSAYNEQFF
abundance: -; d_gene: TRBD2; j_gene: TRBJ2-7; v_gene: TRBV20-1; CDR3nt: TGCAGTGCTAGGTCGGGACTAGGAGGCTACGAGCAGTACTTC; CDR3aa: CSARSGLGGYEQYF
abundance: -; d_gene: -; j_gene: TRBJ1-1; v_gene: TRBV6-8; CDR3nt: TGTGCCAGCAGTTACCCCTTTGGGGGTACAGGGATGAACACTGAGGCTTTCTTT; CDR3aa: CASSYPFGGTGMNTEAFF